This T cell receptor beta chain was identified in a study of T cell clonality in common variable immunodeficiency. Only in-frame clones appear in the TCRdb table, and some are missing; sequencing was by immunoSEQ multiplex PCR. Recorded here are roughly 29,000 clones, none singletons. The table lists this clone with many counts. Its antigen remains unknown. The study's findings and limits: Repertoire-complication correlations in CVID were limited by patient heterogeneity. Compared with healthy controls, CVID subjects showed increased TCRbeta clonality, mostly in about a third. Fewer TCRbeta clones were shared among CVID subjects than controls.

Heparinized whole blood, roughly 4.5 to 8 ml, came from each donor. Sequences were obtained from peripheral blood mononuclear cells. The receptor comes from a person between 18 and 69 years old in good health.

The CDR3 DNA, read in part, is TGCGCCAGCAGCTTACCAGCGGGGAACACCGGGGAG. Its protein is CASSLPAGNTGE. The whole CDR3 reads CASSLPAGNTGELFF. This sequence joins TRBV5-1 and TRBJ2-2; possibly TRBD2 for D (6 bases). The read terminates 3 residues ahead of where the CDR3 ends, so the germline J gene completes it. The CDR3 contains 15 residues. The ends were cut back, 2 bases at V and 1 base at J, with 9 bases in the middle. Germline CDR1 SGHRS, CDR2 YFSETQ.